This record concerns one T cell receptor (beta chain) sequence. Trimming took off 4 bases at V and 4 bases at J, with 13 bases between the two ends. Germline-derived CDR1 and CDR2 are SGHAT and FQNNGV. This CDR3 is 14 amino acids long. Running of the v3.0 immunoSEQ assay took place at survey level. The data were produced by immunoSEQ multiplex PCR, yet TCRdb's version contains in-frame clones alone and is incomplete. Of roughly 28,000 clones listed, about 94% are singletons. The data belong to a study of long-term antiretroviral therapy in people with HIV. The source of this sequence is a man in his forties with HIV. The sequences come from unsorted PBMCs, collected 6.2 years after starting antiretroviral therapy. The chain combines TRBV11-2 with TRBJ1-2; D remains unclear. The DNA of the CDR3 is TGTGCCAGCAGCTCTCATCGCGGGTTCTATGGCTACACCTTC. It is translated as CASSSHRGFYGYTF. Complete variable domain (other parts from reference TRBV11-2 and TRBJ1-2): EAGVAQSPRYKIIEKRQSVAFWCNPISGHATLYWYQQILGQGPKLLIQFQNNGVVDDSQLPKDRFSAERLKGVDSTLKIQPAKLEDSAVYLCASSSHRGFYGYTFGSGTRLTVV.